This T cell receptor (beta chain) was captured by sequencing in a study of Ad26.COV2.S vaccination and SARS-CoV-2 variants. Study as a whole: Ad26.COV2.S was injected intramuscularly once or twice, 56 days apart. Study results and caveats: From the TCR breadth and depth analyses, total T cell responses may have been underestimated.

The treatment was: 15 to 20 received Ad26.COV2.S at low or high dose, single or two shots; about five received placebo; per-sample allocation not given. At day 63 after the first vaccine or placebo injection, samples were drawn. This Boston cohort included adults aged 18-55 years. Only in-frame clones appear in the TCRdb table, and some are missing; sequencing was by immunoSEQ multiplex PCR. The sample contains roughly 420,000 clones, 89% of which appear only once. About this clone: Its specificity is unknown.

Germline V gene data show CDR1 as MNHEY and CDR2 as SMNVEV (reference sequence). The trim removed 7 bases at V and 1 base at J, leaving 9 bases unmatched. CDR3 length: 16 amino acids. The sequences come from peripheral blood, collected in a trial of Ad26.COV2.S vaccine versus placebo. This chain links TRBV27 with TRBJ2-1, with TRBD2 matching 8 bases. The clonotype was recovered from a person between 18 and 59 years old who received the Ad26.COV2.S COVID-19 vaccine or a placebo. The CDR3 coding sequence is TGTGCCAGCATTTCCCTAGCGGGTGGGTCCTACAATGAGCAGTTCTTC. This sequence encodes CASISLAGGSYNEQFF.